The clone carrying this TCR beta chain turned up a few times. The study ran its PCR with 60 Vbeta and 13 Jbeta primers. TCRdb's copy holds only in-frame clones and misses some; the assay was immunoSEQ multiplex PCR. The sample consists of some 150,000 clones, around 80% of them appearing once. These data belong to a study of cytomegalovirus exposure and HLA in healthy donors. Sample: PBMCs. This receptor was taken from a woman in her fifties or sixties in good health and CMV-seropositive.

CDR3 protein: CASSPENGNQPQHF. For the CDR3, the DNA is TGTGCCAGCTCACCAGAGAATGGCAATCAGCCCCAGCATTTT. The V gene is TRBV18, the J gene TRBJ1-5; no clear D gene. V shed 2 bases and J shed 2 bases, with 7 bases lying between them. This CDR3 has 14 amino acids. Looked up from germline, CDR1 is KGHSH and CDR2 is LQKENI.